What follows describes a single TCR beta chain. What it binds is unknown. The primer mix had 60 Vbeta and 13 Jbeta primers. TCRdb's copy holds only in-frame clones and misses some; the assay was immunoSEQ multiplex PCR. The sample has approximately 100,000 clones. CDR3 length equals 14 residues. Germline CDR1 and CDR2: KGHSH and LQKENI. Trimming took 4 bases from V and 3 from J, leaving 11 bases between them. This sample stems from a study of cytomegalovirus exposure and HLA in healthy donors. Notes on the study in general: Among the sequence variants, a highly shared cluster was likely an artifact of sequencing. TCR sequences were mostly rare, though some public TCRs occurred in many donors. Association of 15,000 to 20,000 TCR beta sequences with HLA alleles was found at 0.05 false discovery rate in a later analysis.

The sequence was collected from a man aged 50-59 years in good health and CMV-seronegative. The sample consisted of PBMCs. This chain links TRBV18 with TRBJ2-3, with D maybe TRBD1 (7 bases). CDR3 DNA: TGTGCCAGCTCACGGGCGGGACAGACAGATACGCAGTATTTT. It encodes CASSRAGQTDTQYF.